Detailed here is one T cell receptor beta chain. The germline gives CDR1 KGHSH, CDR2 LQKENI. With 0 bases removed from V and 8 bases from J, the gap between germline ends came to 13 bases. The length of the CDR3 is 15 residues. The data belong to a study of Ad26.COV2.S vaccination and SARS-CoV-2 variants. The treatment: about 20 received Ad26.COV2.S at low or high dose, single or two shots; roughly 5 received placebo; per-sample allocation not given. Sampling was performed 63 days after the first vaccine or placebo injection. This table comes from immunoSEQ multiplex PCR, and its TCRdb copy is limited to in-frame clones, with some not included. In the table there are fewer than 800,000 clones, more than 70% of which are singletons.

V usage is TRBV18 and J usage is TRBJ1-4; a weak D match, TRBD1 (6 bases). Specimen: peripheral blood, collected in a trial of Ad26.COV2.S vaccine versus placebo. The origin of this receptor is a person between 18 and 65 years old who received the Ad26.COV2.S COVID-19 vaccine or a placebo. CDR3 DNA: TGTGCCAGCTCACCACCGGGGGGCGTAGGAGAAAAACTGTTTTTT. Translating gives CASSPPGGVGEKLFF.